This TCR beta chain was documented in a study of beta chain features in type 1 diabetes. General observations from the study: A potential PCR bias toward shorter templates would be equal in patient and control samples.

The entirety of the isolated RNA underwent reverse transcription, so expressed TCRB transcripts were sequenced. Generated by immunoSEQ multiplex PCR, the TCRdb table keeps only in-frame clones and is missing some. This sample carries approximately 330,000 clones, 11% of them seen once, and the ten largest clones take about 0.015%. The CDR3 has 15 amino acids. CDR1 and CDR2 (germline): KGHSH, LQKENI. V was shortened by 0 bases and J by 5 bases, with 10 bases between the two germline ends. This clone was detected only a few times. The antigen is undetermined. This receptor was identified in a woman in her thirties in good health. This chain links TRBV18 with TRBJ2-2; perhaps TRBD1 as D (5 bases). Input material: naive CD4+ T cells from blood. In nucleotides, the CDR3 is TGTGCCAGCTCACCACCCCTGGGGCTTACCGGGGAGCTGTTTTTT. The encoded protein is CASSPPLGLTGELFF.